Listed below are T cell receptor beta chains from one sample, sequenced in a study of control samples from healthy donors and cancer patients. Produced via immunoSEQ multiplex PCR; TCRdb's table is partial and in-frame only. The table shows 150,000 to 200,000 clones, with around 90% occurring only once. Sequencing used blood. These receptors were collected from a man aged 30 to 39 in good health. CDR3s include the opening cysteine and the closing phenylalanine or tryptophan. Each record gives: D gene, V gene, J gene, clone size, CDR3 DNA, CDR3 protein. D genes are given only for firm matches. Size is stated for part of the rows, as once, few or many counts, or as a class when the clone is expanded.

D gene: TRBD1; V gene: TRBV5-6; J gene: TRBJ1-1; clone size: many; CDR3 DNA: TGTGCCAGCAGCTTGGGGACAGGAGAAGCTTTCTTT; CDR3 protein: CASSLGTGEAFF
D gene: TRBD2; V gene: TRBV2; J gene: TRBJ2-3; clone size: NA; CDR3 DNA: TGTGCCAGCACTAAGCGGGGGGAATCAGATACGCAGTATTTT; CDR3 protein: CASTKRGESDTQYF
D gene: TRBD1; V gene: TRBV7-2; J gene: TRBJ1-6; clone size: NA; CDR3 DNA: TGTGCCAGCAGCTTAGACAGGGGGTCGGGGTCACCCCTCCACTTT; CDR3 protein: CASSLDRGSGSPLHF
D gene: TRBD1; V gene: TRBV28; J gene: TRBJ2-7; clone size: few; CDR3 DNA: TGTGCCAGCAGGAAGGACAGGGGCTACGAGCAGTACTTC; CDR3 protein: CASRKDRGYEQYF
D gene: TRBD1; V gene: TRBV2; J gene: TRBJ1-5; clone size: NA; CDR3 DNA: TGTGCCAGCAGGGGGACAGGGTCCAGTCAGCCCCAGCATTTT; CDR3 protein: CASRGTGSSQPQHF
D gene: NA; V gene: TRBV4-2; J gene: TRBJ1-1; clone size: NA; CDR3 DNA: TGTGCCAGCAGCCAAGAGGAGGGTCGAGGAACTGAAGCTTTCTTT; CDR3 protein: CASSQEEGRGTEAFF
D gene: TRBD1; V gene: TRBV28; J gene: TRBJ2-1; clone size: NA; CDR3 DNA: TGTGCCAGTCTGAAGGGGGCAGGAAATGAGCAGTTCTTC; CDR3 protein: CASLKGAGNEQFF
D gene: NA; V gene: TRBV9; J gene: TRBJ1-1; clone size: NA; CDR3 DNA: TGTGCCAGCAGCGTAGATGACTCCAAGGGGCGGGAAGCTTTCTTT; CDR3 protein: CASSVDDSKGREAFF
D gene: TRBD2; V gene: TRBV10-2; J gene: TRBJ2-5; clone size: NA; CDR3 DNA: TGCGCCAGTTCGGGACTAGCGGTCCAAGAGACCCAGTACTTC; CDR3 protein: CASSGLAVQETQYF
D gene: NA; V gene: TRBV2; J gene: TRBJ1-5; clone size: NA; CDR3 DNA: TGTGCCAGCAGGGAATCGGCAAATAGCAATCAGCCCCAGCATTTT; CDR3 protein: CASRESANSNQPQHF
D gene: NA; V gene: TRBV9; J gene: TRBJ2-1; clone size: NA; CDR3 DNA: TGTGCCAGCAGCTTCCGGAGGGAGCACCCGGATTTTTTACGCTGTGAGCAGTTCTTC; CDR3 protein: CASSFRREHPDFLRCEQFF
D gene: NA; V gene: TRBV19; J gene: TRBJ2-7; clone size: NA; CDR3 DNA: TGTGCCAGTAGTATAGACCAGGGGGAGCAGTACTTC; CDR3 protein: CASSIDQGEQYF
D gene: TRBD1; V gene: TRBV28; J gene: TRBJ2-1; clone size: once; CDR3 DNA: TGTGCCAGCAGTTCCGGGACAGGGGGGTACAATGAGCAGTTCTTC; CDR3 protein: CASSSGTGGYNEQFF
D gene: NA; V gene: TRBV5-1; J gene: TRBJ2-6; clone size: NA; CDR3 DNA: TGCGCCAGCAGCTTGGACCGATCTGGGGCCAACGTCCTGACTTTC; CDR3 protein: CASSLDRSGANVLTF
D gene: NA; V gene: TRBV5-1; J gene: TRBJ2-5; clone size: NA; CDR3 DNA: TGCGCCAGCAGCCTCAGGGACCCGCGGGGTGAGACCCAGTACTTC; CDR3 protein: CASSLRDPRGETQYF
D gene: NA; V gene: TRBV1; J gene: TRBJ1-1; clone size: NA; CDR3 DNA: TGCACCAGCAGCCCAGGACCCAGGGATAGAATGAACACTGAAGCTTTCTTT; CDR3 protein: CTSSPGPRDRMNTEAFF
D gene: NA; V gene: TRBV27; J gene: TRBJ2-2; clone size: NA; CDR3 DNA: TGTGCCAGCAGTGACACGAACACCGGGGAGCTGTTTTTT; CDR3 protein: CASSDTNTGELFF
D gene: TRBD1; V gene: TRBV20-1; J gene: TRBJ1-2; clone size: few; CDR3 DNA: TGCAGTGCTGGGACAGTTTATGGCTACACCTTC; CDR3 protein: CSAGTVYGYTF
D gene: NA; V gene: TRBV3-1/TRBV3-2; J gene: TRBJ1-2; clone size: NA; CDR3 DNA: TGTGCCAGCAGCCAAGATAGGGTAGGGGCTGGCTACACCTTC; CDR3 protein: CASSQDRVGAGYTF
D gene: TRBD1; V gene: TRBV7-9; J gene: TRBJ1-1; clone size: NA; CDR3 DNA: TGTGCCAGCAGCTTAGGGACAGGGAGCGGCGACACTGAAGCTTTCTTT; CDR3 protein: CASSLGTGSGDTEAFF
D gene: NA; V gene: TRBV10-3; J gene: TRBJ1-5; clone size: NA; CDR3 DNA: TGTGCCATCAGTTCGGGAGTTAAGAATCAGCCCCAGCATTTT; CDR3 protein: CAISSGVKNQPQHF
D gene: NA; V gene: TRBV4-1; J gene: TRBJ1-1; clone size: NA; CDR3 DNA: TGCGCCAGCAGTAATAGGGCACTCATGAACACTGAAGCTTTCTTT; CDR3 protein: CASSNRALMNTEAFF
D gene: NA; V gene: TRBV6-1; J gene: TRBJ1-1; clone size: NA; CDR3 DNA: TGTGCCAGCAGTGAAATAGGGGGGACTTTCTTT; CDR3 protein: CASSEIGGTFF
D gene: NA; V gene: TRBV28; J gene: TRBJ2-7; clone size: NA; CDR3 DNA: TGTGCCAGCAGTTTTCGGGAGCAGTACTTC; CDR3 protein: CASSFREQYF
D gene: NA; V gene: TRBV29-1; J gene: TRBJ2-3; clone size: NA; CDR3 DNA: TGCAGCGTTGTACGGGAGTCAGGTACGCAGTATTTT; CDR3 protein: CSVVRESGTQYF